Following are 14 T cell receptor beta chains from one sample sequenced in a study of blood T cell repertoires in COVID-19. Profiling relied on immunoSEQ multiplex PCR, and the TCRdb table lists in-frame clones only, not all of them. The sample shows a few hundred thousand clones, roughly 84% of them seen only once. Sequencing was done on a sample of PBMCs or T cells enriched from blood (not recorded which). The receptors stem from a young woman who had been exposed to COVID-19.

The chain is built from TRBV6-2 or TRBV6-3 and TRBJ2-7; 7 bases map to TRBD1. V was pared by 0 bases and J by 12 bases, with 8 bases of the junction left unmatched. This CDR3 comprises 13 residues. Germline CDR1 MNHEY, CDR2 SVGEGT. The DNA for the CDR3 is TGTGCCAGCAGTTACTCTCACAGGGGATATGGGTACTTC. As protein: CASSYSHRGYGYF.

The chain employs TRBV12-3 or TRBV12-4 and TRBJ1-2, with 8 bases aligning to TRBD1. The CDR3 is made up of 13 amino acids. The ends lost 7 bases at V and 4 bases at J; junction bases unmatched: 5. DNA of the CDR3: TGTGCCAGCAACACTGACAGGGGCTATGGCTACACCTTC. Protein product: CASNTDRGYGYTF.

The V and J genes are TRBV5-8 and TRBJ1-5; no reliable D call. The CDR3 runs to 14 residues. V shed 1 base and J shed 0 bases, with 5 bases lying between them. Germline V gives CDR1 SGHTS, CDR2 YDEGEE. CDR3 nucleotides: TGTGCCAGCAGCTTGCAGAATAGCAATCAGCCCCAGCATTTT. It codes for CASSLQNSNQPQHF.

This chain connects TRBV9 to TRBJ1-5; 7 positions match TRBD1. The CDR3 is 15 amino acids. Trimming cost V 2 bases and J 6 bases; bases outside gene matches: 8. The germline gives CDR1 SGDLS, CDR2 YYNGEE. This chain's CDR3 is CASSVSTGLGQPQHF. Written as DNA, the CDR3 is TGTGCCAGCAGCGTTTCGACAGGGTTGGGTCAGCCCCAGCATTTT.

CDR3 amino acids: CASSPYGVTEAFF. The CDR3 nucleotides are TGTGCCAGCAGCCCCTACGGGGTCACTGAAGCTTTCTTT. This chain joins TRBV7-3 and TRBJ1-1; D unresolved. CDR1 SGHTA and CDR2 FQGTGA come from the germline V gene. Between the trimmed V and J ends, which lost 5 bases and 4 bases, there was a span of 11 bases. The CDR3 sequence is 13 residues long.

This clone appeared once. The chain joins TRBV28 to TRBJ1-5, with D tentatively TRBD1 (5 bases). The germline gives CDR1 MDHEN, CDR2 SYDVKM. The CDR3 consists of 14 residues. The V gene lost 5 bases and the J gene lost 4 bases, with 12 bases spanning the gap. CDR3 protein: CASSVGGGNQPQHF. The CDR3 DNA sequence: TGTGCCAGCAGTGTGGGGGGAGGGAATCAGCCCCAGCATTTT.

The J gene is TRBJ2-2, the V gene TRBV18, with a possible D match to TRBD2 (5 bases). V was shortened by 3 bases and J by 2 bases, with 19 bases between the two germline ends. CDR1 is KGHSH, CDR2 LQKENI, per germline. This CDR3 is 18 amino acids long. As DNA, the CDR3 is TGTGCCAGCTCACCTCTAACGGGGTGGCAGACTAACACCGGGGAGCTGTTTTTT. Its translation: CASSPLTGWQTNTGELFF.

The chain couples TRBV18 to TRBJ2-1, with 12 bases aligning to TRBD2. Trimming removed 2 bases from V and 3 bases from J; junction bases left unmatched: 2. This CDR3 spans 16 amino acids. Looked up from germline, CDR1 is KGHSH and CDR2 is LQKENI. CDR3 DNA: TGTGCCAGCTCACCAAAGACTAGCGGGGGCTACAATGAGCAGTTCTTC. This gives the protein CASSPKTSGGYNEQFF.

This chain joins TRBV5-1 and TRBJ2-7; 9 positions agree with TRBD1. Germline V CDR1 and CDR2: SGHRS, YFSETQ. V lost 4 bases, J lost 4 bases, and 9 bases stayed unmatched. The CDR3 extends over 15 amino acids. CDR3 region: CASSKSGTGIYEQYF. The CDR3 nucleotides are TGCGCCAGCAGCAAATCCGGGACAGGGATTTACGAGCAGTACTTC.

The chain uses TRBV5-4 and TRBJ2-7, with TRBD1 matching 9 bases. V lost 4 bases to trimming and J lost 3 bases; unmatched junction nucleotides: 5. The CDR3 loop spans 14 amino acids. Germline V CDR1 and CDR2: SGHNT, YYREEE (reference sequence). DNA for the CDR3: TGTGCCAGCAGCACCGGGACAGGGTTCTACGAGCAGTACTTC. The encoded protein is CASSTGTGFYEQYF.

The genes are TRBV6-5 and TRBJ2-1, with D possibly being TRBD1 (5 bases). Looked up from germline, CDR1 is MNHEY and CDR2 is SVGAGI. V was cut by 6 bases and J by 5 bases, with 14 bases left in between. This CDR3 is 14 amino acids long. The CDR3 DNA is TGTGCCAGCAGCCTGAGACAAGGGGACAATGAGCAGTTCTTC. It specifies CASSLRQGDNEQFF.

The chain carries TRBV11-2 and TRBJ2-2; D unclear. Germline V gene data show CDR1 as SGHAT and CDR2 as FQNNGV. The CDR3 is 16 residues long. Trimming shortened V by 1 base and J by 7 bases, and 16 bases separated the two germline ends. The CDR3 reads CASSLVYSPGSGELFF. CDR3 bases: TGTGCCAGCAGCTTAGTTTACAGCCCAGGCAGCGGGGAGCTGTTTTTT.

This clone was recorded once. The chain is built from TRBV15 and TRBJ1-2; 11 bases align to TRBD1. Germline-derived CDR1 and CDR2 are LNHNV and YYDKDF (reference sequence). J lost 6 bases, V lost 0 bases, and 3 bases had no gene match. The CDR3 runs to 15 residues. CDR3 sequence reads: CATSREGQGVNGYTF. The CDR3 nucleotides are TGTGCCACCAGCAGAGAGGGACAGGGGGTCAATGGCTACACCTTC.

V and J are TRBV11-2 and TRBJ1-5, with unresolved D. The germline V and J ends were trimmed by 1 base and 1 base, with 8 bases remaining between them. This CDR3 has 15 amino acids. The V gene's germline CDR1 is SGHAT and CDR2 FQNNGV. For the CDR3, the DNA is TGTGCCAGCAGCTTAGGGCTCGCCAGCAATCAGCCCCAGCATTTT. It encodes CASSLGLASNQPQHF.